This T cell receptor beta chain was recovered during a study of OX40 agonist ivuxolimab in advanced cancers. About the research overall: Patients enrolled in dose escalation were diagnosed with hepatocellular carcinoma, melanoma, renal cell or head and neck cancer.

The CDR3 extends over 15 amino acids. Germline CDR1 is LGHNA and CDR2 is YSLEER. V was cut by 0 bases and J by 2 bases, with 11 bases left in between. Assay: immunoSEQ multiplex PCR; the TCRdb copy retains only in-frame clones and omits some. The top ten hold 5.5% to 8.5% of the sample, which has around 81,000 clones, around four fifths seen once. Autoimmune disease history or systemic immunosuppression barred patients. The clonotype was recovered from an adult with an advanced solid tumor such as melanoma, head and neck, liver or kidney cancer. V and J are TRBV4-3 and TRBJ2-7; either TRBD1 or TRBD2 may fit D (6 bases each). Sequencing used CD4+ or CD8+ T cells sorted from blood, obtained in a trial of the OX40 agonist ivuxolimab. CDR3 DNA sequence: TGCGCCAGCAGCCAAGATCGCGGGACAACCTACGAGCAGTACTTC. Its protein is CASSQDRGTTYEQYF.